Below, 23 T cell receptor beta chains from the same sample are listed, as sequenced in a study of CD8 T cells in Susac syndrome. Reverse transcription of roughly 0.5 to 1 ug RNA was performed with random hexamers. Each CDR3 protein is one row after TCRdb ran MiXCR on the immunoSEQ multiplex PCR reads. The sample consists of some 160,000 distinct CDR3 sequences, roughly 96% of them appearing once. The sequencing sample was made of CD8+ T cells from PBMCs. The receptors come from a human donor with multiple sclerosis.

The V gene is TRBV7-8, the J gene TRBJ2-1, with D possibly TRBD2 on 5 matching bases. CDR1 SGHVS and CDR2 FQNEAQ come from the germline V gene. Trimming pared 1 base from V and 6 bases from J, leaving 7 bases between. The CDR3 runs to 13 residues. CDR3 sequence reads: CASSLVRGNEQFF. The CDR3, as DNA: TGTGCCAGCAGCTTAGTTCGGGGCAATGAGCAGTTCTTC. Full variable domain (rest looked up from reference TRBV7-8 and TRBJ2-1): GAGVSQSPRYKVAKRGQDVALRCDPISGHVSLFWYQQALGQGPEFLTYFQNEAQLDKSGLPSDRFFAERPEGSVSTLKIQRTQQEDSAVYLCASSLVRGNEQFFGPGTRLTVL.

The rearrangement links TRBV3-1 to TRBJ1-6; weak D call: TRBD1 (5 bases). The CDR3 spans 14 residues. The ends were cut back, 0 bases at V and 7 bases at J, with 7 bases in the middle. Looked up from germline, CDR1 is LGHDT and CDR2 is YNNKEL (reference sequence). CDR3: CASSQDKGNSPLHF. CDR3 DNA: TGTGCCAGCAGCCAAGATAAGGGGAATTCACCCCTCCACTTT. Full variable domain (outside the CDR3, taken from reference TRBV3-1 and TRBJ1-6): DTAVSQTPKYLVTQMGNDKSIKCEQNLGHDTMYWYKQDSKKFLKIMFSYNNKELIINETVPNRFSPKSPDKAHLNLHINSLELGDSAVYFCASSQDKGNSPLHFGNGTRLTVT.

V is TRBV20-1 and J is TRBJ2-3; D is undetermined. The germline gives CDR1 DFQATT, CDR2 SNEGSKA (reference sequence). Trimming left V 1 base short and J 4 bases short, with 15 bases between. CDR3 length: 15 amino acids. The CDR3 DNA reads as TGCAGTGCTAGAGGTTCCATGGCTCGAGCAGATACGCAGTATTTT. It encodes CSARGSMARADTQYF.

The chain uses TRBV12-3 or TRBV12-4 and TRBJ2-3; 8 nucleotides align to TRBD2. CDR3 length equals 15 residues. With V trimmed by 6 bases and J by 3 bases, 8 bases remained unmatched. CDR3 in DNA: TGTGCCAGCAGGACCGGGACTAGGTTAACAGATACGCAGTATTTT. It encodes CASRTGTRLTDTQYF.

The chain joins TRBV7-9 to TRBJ2-5, with TRBD1 identical over 10 bases. The CDR3 runs 14 residues. Trimming at V came to 7 bases and at J to 3 bases, leaving 5 bases not matched to a gene. In germline, CDR1 is SEHNR, CDR2 FQNEAQ (reference sequence). As DNA, the CDR3 is TGTGCCAGCATCGCGGGACAGGGGAAAGAGACCCAGTACTTC. Translating gives CASIAGQGKETQYF.

The rearrangement uses TRBV3-1 and TRBJ2-5; the match to TRBD2 covers 9 bases. The CDR3 spans 17 residues. The V gene's germline CDR1 is LGHDT and CDR2 YNNKEL (reference sequence). The V and J ends lost 1 base and 9 bases, in that order; junction bases with no gene match: 15. This chain's CDR3 is CASSQVSLAGTSEAQYF. CDR3 nucleotide sequence: TGTGCCAGCAGCCAAGTTAGTCTAGCGGGGACCTCGGAGGCCCAGTACTTC.

This sequence joins TRBV2 and TRBJ2-7, with D possibly being TRBD1 or TRBD2 (5 bases each). Trimming removed 8 bases at V and 7 bases at J, with 9 bases between. The CDR3 is 10 amino acids. Germline CDR1 SNHLY, CDR2 FYNNEI. CDR3 DNA sequence: TGTGCCAGCGAGGGGTTGGAGCAGTACTTC. Translated, it gives CASEGLEQYF.

The V and J genes are TRBV29-1 and TRBJ2-2; 10 bases match TRBD1. This CDR3 spans 14 amino acids. V lost 6 bases to trimming and J lost 5 bases; unmatched junction nucleotides: 6. In germline, CDR1 is SQVTM, CDR2 ANQGSEA. CDR3 nucleotides: TGCAGCGTCTCCGACAGGGGGCAAACCGGGGAGCTGTTTTTT. This translates into CSVSDRGQTGELFF.

The genes are TRBV4-1 and TRBJ2-3, with D perhaps TRBD1 or TRBD2 (5 bases each). The V gene lost 4 bases and the J gene lost 2 bases, with 10 bases spanning the gap. The CDR3 contains 14 residues. Germline CDR1 reads MGHRA; CDR2 reads YSYEKL. The DNA for the CDR3 is TGCGCCAGCAGCCCTGGGACCCTCACAGATACGCAGTATTTT. Translated, it gives CASSPGTLTDTQYF.

For the CDR3, the DNA is TGCAGTGCTACAGGACAGGCTGGCCCCGAGCAGTACTTC. Translation: CSATGQAGPEQYF. This chain joins TRBV20-1 and TRBJ2-7; 7 bases align to TRBD1. The junction had 9 bases not matched to a gene; V was cut back by 4 bases and J by 6 bases. The V gene's germline CDR1 is DFQATT and CDR2 SNEGSKA (reference sequence). The CDR3 is 13 residues long.

The chain employs TRBV29-1 and TRBJ1-1; tentatively, D is TRBD1 (5 bases). V lost 7 bases and J lost 3, with 15 bases in between. The CDR3 loop spans 13 amino acids. The germline V gene encodes CDR1 SQVTM and CDR2 ANQGSEA. The CDR3 region has the DNA TGCAGCGCGGGGCCCGAAGACCACACTGAAGCTTTCTTT. The encoded protein is CSAGPEDHTEAFF.

This rearrangement joins TRBV10-3 to TRBJ2-1, with 8 bases that match TRBD1. The junction had 16 bases not matched to a gene; V was cut back by 4 bases and J by 8 bases. Germline V lookup: CDR1 ENHRY, CDR2 SYGVKD. This CDR3 is 17 amino acids long. The CDR3 reads CAISALLQGAGVDEQFF. For the CDR3, the DNA is TGTGCCATCAGTGCCCTACTCCAGGGGGCCGGCGTCGATGAGCAGTTCTTC.

This chain joins TRBV30 and TRBJ1-5; D call uncertain. The V gene's germline CDR1 is GTSNPN and CDR2 SVGIG (reference sequence). Trimming took 1 base from V and 2 from J, leaving 9 bases between them. The CDR3 contains 14 residues. The CDR3 DNA reads TGTGCCTGGAGTGAGGGTTTCGGCAATCAGCCCCAGCATTTT. Translation: CAWSEGFGNQPQHF.

V is TRBV4-1 and J is TRBJ2-1, with TRBD2 matching over 8 bases. Germline loops: CDR1 MGHRA, CDR2 YSYEKL. The CDR3 is made up of 17 amino acids. Unmatched junction bases numbered 7, after V lost 0 bases and J lost 3 bases. The CDR3 sequence: CASSQDWVAGLYNEQFF. The CDR3 DNA follows: TGCGCCAGCAGCCAAGATTGGGTAGCGGGACTCTACAATGAGCAGTTCTTC.

V usage is TRBV12-5 and J usage is TRBJ2-1; D possibly corresponds to TRBD1 (6 bases). The V gene lost 5 bases and the J gene lost 15 bases, with 14 bases spanning the gap. Germline V gives CDR1 LGHNT, CDR2 FRNRAP. The CDR3 contains 11 residues. CDR3 residues: CASGPTGNRFF. CDR3 in DNA: TGTGCTAGTGGTCCAACAGGGAACAGGTTCTTC.

This chain connects TRBV15 to TRBJ1-1; 9 bases align to TRBD1. After removal of 5 bases from V and 6 bases from J, the junction contained 10 bases not matched to a gene. Germline V gene data show CDR1 as LNHNV and CDR2 as YYDKDF (reference sequence). The CDR3 runs 15 residues. The CDR3 sequence is CATSGRDRVYAEAFF. The CDR3, as DNA: TGTGCCACCAGCGGGCGGGACAGGGTGTACGCTGAAGCTTTCTTT.

The genes are TRBV2 and TRBJ2-7; D possibly matches TRBD1 or TRBD2 (5 bases each). The CDR3 contains 14 residues. V lost 6 bases and J 5 bases, leaving 17 bases between the germline ends. Germline V lookup: CDR1 SNHLY, CDR2 FYNNEI. In nucleotides, the CDR3 is TGTGCCAGCAGCCGATCAAGGGGAGCAGACGAGCAGTACTTC. It translates to CASSRSRGADEQYF.

This CDR3 reads CSARARTSGRATDTQYF. The CDR3 DNA reads as TGCAGTGCTAGAGCCCGGACTAGCGGGAGGGCCACAGATACGCAGTATTTT. This chain connects TRBV20-1 to TRBJ2-3, with 15 bases identical to TRBD2. Per germline, CDR1 DFQATT and CDR2 SNEGSKA (reference sequence). The CDR3 sequence is 17 residues long. With V trimmed by 1 base and J by 2 bases, 4 bases remained unmatched.

As concerns this clonotype: Because the CDR3's place on the DNA is in doubt, the DNA is left out and the CDR3 is given as listed by TCRdb. The chain couples TRBV21-1 to TRBJ2-7; the table's TRBD2 call for D was not verified on the DNA. TRBV21-1 is listed as a pseudogene. 19 amino acids form the CDR3, both terminal residues included. The CDR3 protein is CASSLKGSAYTCRPDEQYF.

The V gene is TRBV4-1, the J gene TRBJ1-2; tentative D call: TRBD1 (5 bases). CDR1 is MGHRA, CDR2 YSYEKL, per germline. Trimming stripped 2 bases from V and 7 bases from J, with 14 bases between. The CDR3 spans 14 residues. CDR3 coding DNA: TGCGCCAGCAGCCAACCAATGGGGGAGGGTGGCTACACCTTC. Translating gives CASSQPMGEGGYTF.

J is TRBJ2-3 and V is TRBV3-1; D unresolved. Germline V gene data show CDR1 as LGHDT and CDR2 as YNNKEL (reference sequence). There are 14 residues in the CDR3. Trimming stripped 2 bases from V and 6 bases from J, with 12 bases between. The CDR3 loop reads CASSQTLDGDTQYF. CDR3 sequence (DNA): TGTGCCAGCAGCCAAACCCTTGACGGTGATACGCAGTATTTT.

The V and J genes are TRBV7-9 and TRBJ2-1; the match to TRBD2 covers 7 bases. This CDR3 is 11 amino acids long. Trimming cost V 7 bases and J 8 bases; bases outside gene matches: 2. Germline lookup yields CDR1 SEHNR and CDR2 FQNEAQ (reference sequence). DNA of the CDR3: TGTGCCAGCAAGCTAGCGGATGAGCAGTTCTTC. Amino acids: CASKLADEQFF.

The genes are TRBV9 and TRBJ2-1, with D possibly TRBD2 on 5 matching bases. V was shortened by 3 bases and J by 0 bases, with 10 bases between the two germline ends. The germline V gene has CDR1 SGDLS and CDR2 YYNGEE. The CDR3 has 15 amino acids. The CDR3 protein is CASSADGSSYNEQFF. Here the CDR3 DNA reads TGTGCCAGCAGCGCCGATGGGAGCTCCTACAATGAGCAGTTCTTC.